This section outlines one T cell receptor (beta chain) sequence together with its context. Its antigen remains undetermined. No base quality values were provided; no much bigger clone lies one nucleotide off. These data belong to a study of blood T cell repertoires in COVID-19 (dated by TCRdb to the early 2020s). General notes on the study: Collaborator samples came from the United States, Italy and Spain and covered acute and convalescent phases of COVID-19. Subjects who had been exposed to COVID-19, were actively infected with it, or had recovered from it provided the deeply sampled blood TCRbeta repertoires that made up the dataset. The repertoires were released in a freely available public database intended as a resource for research on the immune response to SARS-CoV-2. The samples were drawn from the first 160 participants of the ongoing ImmuneRACE study and from over a thousand subjects provided by 6 global collaborators. Where available, HLA class I and class II types were obtained from metadata supplied by the sample provider rather than from assay-based typing. The material from the prospective study consisted of cDNA or gDNA derived from T cells, B-cell-depleted T cells, or PBMCs. Sample metadata almost always included a de-identified subject ID, COVID-19 status, age in years and sex.

Broader findings and caveats from the paper: The amount of clinical and demographic metadata varied by source and participant and was provided uncurated.

The collaborating institutions used their own protocols to collect whole blood in K2EDTA tubes. For TCRbeta analysis, collaborator samples were shipped as frozen whole blood, as isolated PBMCs, or as DNA extracted from either sample type. TCRbeta CDR3 regions were amplified from genomic DNA by means of the immunoSEQ Assay, a bias-controlled multiplex PCR. For the original study's pipeline: The number of nucleated cells in each sample was estimated from the amplification of reference gene primers within the assay. To quantify the absolute abundance of each unique TCRbeta CDR3 rearrangement, sequence reads were collapsed and filtered. For each sample, productive Simpson clonality was calculated by taking the square root of Simpson's diversity index across productive rearrangements. What TCRdb holds here is the immuneACCESS table cut down to in-frame rearrangements. Part of the clones is not present; checked against another copy, under half of the missing clones reflect an unresolved V gene, and the others are unexplained. That table supplies the V and J calls and clone size; D and trimming were determined from the DNA. This sample comprises 70,000 to 75,000 clones, about 79% of them detected only once. The leading ten clones occupy under 30% of the sample.

The sequencing sample was made of peripheral blood. The TCR comes from a man aged 70-80 years with acute or convalescent COVID-19.

In nucleotides, the sequence is TGTGCCAGCCGGAAAGGACAGGGCATTTACGAGCAGTACTTC. Translated, this is CASRKGQGIYEQYF. This receptor chain uses TRBV28 and TRBJ2-7, and 8 junction bases match TRBD1. V is pruned by 8 bases and J by 4 bases, leaving 10 bases of the junction without a gene match. Including the terminal cysteine and phenylalanine, the CDR3 comprises 14 residues. Only the CDR3 DNA is retained, 42 bases long and in frame from the first base. From a lookup of the germline V gene, CDR1 and CDR2 are MDHEN and SYDVKM.